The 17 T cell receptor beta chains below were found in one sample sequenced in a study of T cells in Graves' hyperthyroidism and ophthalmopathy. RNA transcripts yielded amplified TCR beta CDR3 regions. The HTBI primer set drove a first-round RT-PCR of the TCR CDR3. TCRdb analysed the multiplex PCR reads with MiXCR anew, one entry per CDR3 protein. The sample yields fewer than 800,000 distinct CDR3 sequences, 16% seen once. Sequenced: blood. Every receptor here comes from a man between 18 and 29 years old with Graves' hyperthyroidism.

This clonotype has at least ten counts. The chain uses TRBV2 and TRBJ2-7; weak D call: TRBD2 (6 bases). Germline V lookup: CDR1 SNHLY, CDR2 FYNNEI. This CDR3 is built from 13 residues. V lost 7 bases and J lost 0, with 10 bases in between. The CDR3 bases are TGTGCCAGCAACCGGGACTCCTCCTACGAGCAGTACTTC. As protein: CASNRDSSYEQYF.

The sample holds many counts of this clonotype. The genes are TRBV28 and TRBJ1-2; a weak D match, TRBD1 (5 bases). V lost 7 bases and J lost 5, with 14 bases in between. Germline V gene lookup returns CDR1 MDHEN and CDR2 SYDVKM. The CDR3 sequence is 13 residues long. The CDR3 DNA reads TGTGCCAGCATACAGGCACCTTCGTATGGCTACACCTTC. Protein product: CASIQAPSYGYTF.

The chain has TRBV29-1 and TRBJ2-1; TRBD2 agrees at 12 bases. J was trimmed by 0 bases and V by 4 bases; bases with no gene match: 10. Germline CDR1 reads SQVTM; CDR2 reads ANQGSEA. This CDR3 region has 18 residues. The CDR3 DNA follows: TGCAGCGTTGCCGGGGGACTAGCGGGCCCTAGCTCCTACAATGAGCAGTTCTTC. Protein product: CSVAGGLAGPSSYNEQFF.

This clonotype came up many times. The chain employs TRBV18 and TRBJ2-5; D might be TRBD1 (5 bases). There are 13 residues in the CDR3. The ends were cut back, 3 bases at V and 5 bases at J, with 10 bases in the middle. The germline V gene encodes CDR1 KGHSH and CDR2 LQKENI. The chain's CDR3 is CASSPWGRETQYF. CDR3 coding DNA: TGTGCCAGCTCACCTTGGGGCCGGGAGACCCAGTACTTC.

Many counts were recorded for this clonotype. CDR3 amino acids: CAWSPRPGAVLSYEQYF. For the CDR3, the DNA is TGTGCCTGGAGCCCCCGCCCCGGAGCGGTCCTCTCCTACGAGCAGTACTTC. V gene TRBV30 combines with J gene TRBJ2-7, with TRBD2 as a possible D gene (5 bases). The CDR3 loop spans 17 amino acids. Germline CDR1 GTSNPN, CDR2 SVGIG (reference sequence). V lost 3 bases to trimming and J lost 0 bases, with 21 bases between them.

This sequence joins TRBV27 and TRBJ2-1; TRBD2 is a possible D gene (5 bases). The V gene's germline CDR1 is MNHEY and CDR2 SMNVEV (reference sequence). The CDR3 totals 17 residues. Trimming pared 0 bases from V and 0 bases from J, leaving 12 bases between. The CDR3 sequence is CASSLSASRYSYNEQFF. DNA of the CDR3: TGTGCCAGCAGTTTATCCGCTAGCCGATACTCCTACAATGAGCAGTTCTTC.

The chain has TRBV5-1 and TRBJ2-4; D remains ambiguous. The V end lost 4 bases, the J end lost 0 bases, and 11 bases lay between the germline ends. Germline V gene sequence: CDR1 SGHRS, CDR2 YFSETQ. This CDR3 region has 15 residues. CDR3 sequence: CASSPPQLAKNIQYF. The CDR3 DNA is TGCGCCAGCAGCCCCCCCCAGCTAGCCAAAAACATTCAGTACTTC.

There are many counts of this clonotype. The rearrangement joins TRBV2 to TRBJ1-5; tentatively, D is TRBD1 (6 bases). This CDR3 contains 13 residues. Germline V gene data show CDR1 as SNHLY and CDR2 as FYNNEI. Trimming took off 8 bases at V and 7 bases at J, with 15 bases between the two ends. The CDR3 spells CASDTGSLQPQHF. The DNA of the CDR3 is TGTGCCAGCGATACAGGGAGCCTACAGCCCCAGCATTTT.

CDR3 DNA: TGTGCCAGCAGCTTAGGTCGTCTAGCGGGAAAGTACTTC. Translated: CASSLGRLAGKYF. The chain employs TRBV7-9 and TRBJ2-5; TRBD2 agrees at 9 bases. Germline trimming cut 1 base from V and 12 bases from J; bases unmatched to any gene: 6. CDR3 size: 13 residues. Germline V gives CDR1 SEHNR, CDR2 FQNEAQ (reference sequence).

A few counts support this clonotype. Here the CDR3 reads CASSWGREAETQYF. CDR3 DNA: TGTGCCAGCAGCTGGGGCCGGGAGGCTGAGACCCAGTACTTC. V usage is TRBV7-9 and J usage is TRBJ2-5, with 7 bases aligning to TRBD2. The CDR3 runs 14 residues. Per germline, CDR1 SEHNR and CDR2 FQNEAQ (reference sequence). With 4 bases clipped from V and 5 bases from J, the junction kept 7 bases outside the gene matches.

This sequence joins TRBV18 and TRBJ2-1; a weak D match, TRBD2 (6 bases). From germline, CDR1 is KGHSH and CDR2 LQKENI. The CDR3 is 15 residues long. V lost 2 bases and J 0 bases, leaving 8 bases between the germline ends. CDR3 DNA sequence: TGTGCCAGCTCACCAGGCGGGATCTCCTACAATGAGCAGTTCTTC. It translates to CASSPGGISYNEQFF.

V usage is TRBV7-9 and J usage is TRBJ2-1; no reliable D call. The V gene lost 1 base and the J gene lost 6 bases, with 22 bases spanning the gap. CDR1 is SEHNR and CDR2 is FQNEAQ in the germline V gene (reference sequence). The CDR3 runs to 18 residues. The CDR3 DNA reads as TGTGCCAGCAGCTTAGGGACCATCCGGCAGCCTCGGCTCAATGAGCAGTTCTTC. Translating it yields CASSLGTIRQPRLNEQFF.

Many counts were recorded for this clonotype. The DNA for the CDR3 is TGCGCCAGCAGCTTGGCGGGGCCGAACACTGAAGCTTTCTTT. It is translated as CASSLAGPNTEAFF. This sequence joins TRBV5-1 and TRBJ1-1; maybe TRBD1 (5 bases). Per the germline V gene, CDR1 is SGHRS and CDR2 is YFSETQ. Trimming removed 0 bases from V and 1 base from J, with 7 bases in between. The CDR3 runs 14 residues.

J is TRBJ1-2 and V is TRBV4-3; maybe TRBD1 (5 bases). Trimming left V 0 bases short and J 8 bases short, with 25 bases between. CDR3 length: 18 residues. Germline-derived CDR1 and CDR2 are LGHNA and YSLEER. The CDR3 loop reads CASSQDPAPDIRSGGYTF. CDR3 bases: TGCGCCAGCAGCCAAGATCCGGCACCGGACATCCGGTCGGGAGGCTACACCTTC.

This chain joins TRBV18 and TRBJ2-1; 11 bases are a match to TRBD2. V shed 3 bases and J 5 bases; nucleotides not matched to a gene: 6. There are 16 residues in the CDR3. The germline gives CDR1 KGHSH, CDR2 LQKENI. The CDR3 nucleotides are TGTGCCAGCTCACCCCTAGCGGGAGGCACCCACAATGAGCAGTTCTTC. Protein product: CASSPLAGGTHNEQFF.

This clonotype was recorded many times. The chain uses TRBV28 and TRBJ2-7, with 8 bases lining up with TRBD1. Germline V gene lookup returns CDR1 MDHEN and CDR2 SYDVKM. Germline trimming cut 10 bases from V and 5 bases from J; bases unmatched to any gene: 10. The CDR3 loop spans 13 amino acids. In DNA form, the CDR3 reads TGTGCCACCCGCGGGACAGGAGATGACGAGCAGTACTTC. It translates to CATRGTGDDEQYF.

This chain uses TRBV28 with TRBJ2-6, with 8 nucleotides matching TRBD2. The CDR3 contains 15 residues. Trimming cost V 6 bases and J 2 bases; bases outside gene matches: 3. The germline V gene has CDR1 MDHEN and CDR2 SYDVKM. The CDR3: CASSAGRAGANVLTF. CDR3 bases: TGTGCCAGCAGCGCCGGGAGGGCTGGGGCCAACGTCCTGACTTTC.